Following are 30 T cell receptor beta chains from one sample sequenced in a study of blood T cell repertoires in COVID-19. Measured with immunoSEQ multiplex PCR; TCRdb has only the in-frame clones, and not every one. The table lists 90,000 to 150,000 clones, over 60% of them singletons. The sequenced sample consisted of peripheral blood. The receptors shown here come from a woman over 75 with acute or convalescent COVID-19.

CDR3 sequence (DNA): TGCGCCAGCAGCCCCGGACAGGGGGGAATCTACGAGCAGTACTTC. Residues: CASSPGQGGIYEQYF. The V gene is TRBV5-1, the J gene TRBJ2-7; the match to TRBD1 covers 10 bases. This CDR3 region has 15 residues. Trimming took 4 bases from V and 3 from J; bases not matched to a gene: 7. Germline assignment: CDR1 SGHRS and CDR2 YFSETQ.

The V call is TRBV4-1, the J call TRBJ1-6, with 8 bases lining up with TRBD1. The CDR3 loop spans 14 amino acids. Germline CDR1 MGHRA, CDR2 YSYEKL. With 4 bases clipped from V and 9 bases from J, the junction kept 5 bases outside the gene matches. In nucleotides, the CDR3 is TGCGCCAGCAGCCGAGGGACAGGTGTTTCACCCCTCCACTTT. Its protein product is CASSRGTGVSPLHF.

The chain uses TRBV5-4 and TRBJ2-3; D possibly corresponds to TRBD2 (5 bases). V gave up 2 bases and J gave up 2 bases, with 12 bases separating them. CDR3 length: 15 residues. Germline V gives CDR1 SGHNT, CDR2 YYREEE (reference sequence). CDR3 nucleotides: TGTGCCAGCAGCTTAGCCGGACTTTACACAGATACGCAGTATTTT. Translated: CASSLAGLYTDTQYF.

The rearrangement uses TRBV5-8 and TRBJ2-3; 7 nucleotides align to TRBD2. The CDR3 runs to 14 residues. Looked up from germline, CDR1 is SGHTS and CDR2 is YDEGEE. Trimming took 0 bases from V and 3 from J; bases not matched to a gene: 1. The CDR3 DNA follows: TGTGCCAGCAGCTTGGGGACTAGGACAGATACGCAGTATTTT. The encoded protein is CASSLGTRTDTQYF.

The chain has TRBV7-3 and TRBJ2-1; TRBD2 agrees at 8 bases. V lost 3 bases, J lost 4 bases, and 5 bases stayed unmatched. The length of the CDR3 is 15 residues. CDR1 is SGHTA, CDR2 FQGTGA, per germline. DNA for the CDR3: TGTGCCAGCAGCTTGGCGGGGGGCCTATACAATGAGCAGTTCTTC. This codes for CASSLAGGLYNEQFF.

This chain connects TRBV19 to TRBJ1-5; 7 bases map to TRBD1. Trimming cost V 6 bases and J 3 bases; bases outside gene matches: 8. CDR3 length: 15 residues. Germline V lookup: CDR1 LNHDA, CDR2 SQIVND (reference sequence). CDR3 DNA: TGTGCCAGTAGCCCAAACAGGGGCCCCAATCAGCCCCAGCATTTT. This sequence encodes CASSPNRGPNQPQHF.

The chain uses TRBV28 and TRBJ1-2; 8 positions match TRBD1. The germline gives CDR1 MDHEN, CDR2 SYDVKM. V dropped 6 bases and J dropped 4; count of bases not matched to a gene: 10. There are 15 residues in the CDR3. The CDR3 region has the DNA TGTGCCAGCAGCCGATCCGGGACAGGTGTCTATGGCTACACCTTC. Translated: CASSRSGTGVYGYTF.

This sequence joins TRBV7-2 and TRBJ2-2; D is possibly TRBD1 (6 bases). Trimming stripped 5 bases from V and 2 bases from J, with 9 bases between. The CDR3 sequence is 14 residues long. CDR1 is SGHTA, CDR2 FQGNSA, per germline. CDR3 bases: TGTGCCAGCAGCGCCGGGACAAACACCGGGGAGCTGTTTTTT. Translating gives CASSAGTNTGELFF.

This clone was seen a few times. The chain combines TRBV4-1 with TRBJ1-2; tentative D call: TRBD1 (6 bases). V was clipped by 1 base and J by 0 bases, with 24 bases between them. Germline V gene lookup returns CDR1 MGHRA and CDR2 YSYEKL. CDR3 size: 20 residues. CDR3 region: CASSQAPDRHRPQSNYGYTF. The CDR3 DNA is TGCGCCAGCAGCCAAGCACCCGACAGGCATCGCCCACAGTCTAACTATGGCTACACCTTC.

The chain carries TRBV6-6 and TRBJ2-4; TRBD1 aligns across 7 bases. Trimming cost V 6 bases and J 6 bases; bases outside gene matches: 8. CDR1 and CDR2 from the germline V gene are MNHNY and SVGAGI (reference sequence). This CDR3 has 14 residues. The CDR3: CASSFDREVNIQYF. DNA for the CDR3: TGTGCCAGCAGCTTCGACAGGGAAGTAAACATTCAGTACTTC.

This rearrangement joins TRBV18 to TRBJ2-6; D perhaps matches TRBD1 (5 bases). This CDR3 is 20 amino acids long. The germline V and J ends were trimmed by 0 bases and 1 base, with 19 bases remaining between them. Germline V gene data show CDR1 as KGHSH and CDR2 as LQKENI. CDR3 sequence reads: CASSPPGAPRGSSGANVLTF. The CDR3 DNA reads as TGTGCCAGCTCACCACCAGGGGCCCCCCGCGGTTCATCTGGGGCCAACGTCCTGACTTTC.

The chain recombines TRBV4-3 with TRBJ1-5; D is uncertain. V gave up 0 bases and J gave up 6 bases, with 9 bases separating them. The CDR3 is 14 amino acids. CDR1 is LGHNA, CDR2 YSLEER, per germline. The CDR3 loop reads CASSQDMGSQPQHF. The CDR3 DNA reads as TGCGCCAGCAGCCAAGATATGGGGAGTCAGCCCCAGCATTTT.

V and J are TRBV7-9 and TRBJ2-5; 11 nucleotides agree with TRBD1. The CDR3 is 14 residues long. CDR1 SEHNR and CDR2 FQNEAQ come from the germline V gene (reference sequence). V was clipped by 5 bases and J by 5 bases; unmatched bases: 4. The CDR3 nucleotides are TGTGCCAGCAGCCGGGGACAGGGGGTCGAGACCCAGTACTTC. Translation: CASSRGQGVETQYF.

This chain connects TRBV7-2 to TRBJ1-2, with TRBD1 as a possible D gene (6 bases). CDR1 is SGHTA and CDR2 is FQGNSA in the germline V gene. This CDR3 comprises 17 residues. Trimming took off 2 bases at V and 5 bases at J, with 21 bases between the two ends. CDR3 bases: TGTGCCAGCAGCTTATTGGTAGGGGGGGGAAGAGAATATGGCTACACCTTC. Protein product: CASSLLVGGGREYGYTF.

The rearrangement joins TRBV23-1 to TRBJ1-1, with D possibly matching TRBD1 (5 bases). TRBV23-1 is recorded as an ORF, its role being uncertain. The V end lost 2 bases, the J end lost 3 bases, and 13 bases lay between the germline ends. The CDR3 covers 15 residues. The CDR3 loop is CASSQRLGEDTEAFF. CDR3 in DNA: TGCGCCAGCAGTCAACGTTTGGGGGAGGACACTGAAGCTTTCTTT.

V and J are TRBV28 and TRBJ1-1; TRBD1 agrees at 7 bases. Germline values: CDR1 MDHEN, CDR2 SYDVKM. The CDR3 has 15 amino acids. J lost 1 base, V lost 3 bases, and 5 bases had no gene match. CDR3 nucleotides: TGTGCCAGCAGTTTTGGCGCAGGGGGGAACACTGAAGCTTTCTTT. Protein sequence: CASSFGAGGNTEAFF.

The chain uses TRBV7-2 and TRBJ2-7; 8 positions agree with TRBD2. The CDR3 contains 14 residues. Unmatched junction bases numbered 2, after V lost 2 bases and J lost 2 bases. Germline V gene data show CDR1 as SGHTA and CDR2 as FQGNSA. The CDR3 loop is CASSLPGGPYEQYF. DNA of the CDR3: TGTGCCAGCAGCTTACCGGGAGGGCCCTACGAGCAGTACTTC.

This chain uses TRBV6-6 with TRBJ1-5, with a possible D match to TRBD1 (6 bases). The CDR3 runs 16 residues. V was clipped by 7 bases and J by 3 bases, with 19 bases between them. Germline V gene data show CDR1 as MNHNY and CDR2 as SVGAGI (reference sequence). CDR3 nucleotides: TGTGCCAGCAAACCCTCAGTGGGGGCCTCCAATCAGCCCCAGCATTTT. The encoded protein is CASKPSVGASNQPQHF.

This sequence joins TRBV6-5 and TRBJ1-6, with unresolved D. CDR1 MNHEY and CDR2 SVGAGI come from the germline V gene. V was trimmed by 7 bases and J by 9 bases, leaving 16 bases between them. The CDR3 covers 14 residues. As DNA, the CDR3 is TGTGCCAGCACCTCAAATGGTGGGAGTTCACCCCTCCACTTT. Protein sequence: CASTSNGGSSPLHF.

The rearrangement links TRBV6-5 to TRBJ1-3; D unclear. Germline CDR1 and CDR2: MNHEY and SVGAGI. The CDR3 is 15 residues long. Between the trimmed V and J ends, which lost 0 bases and 4 bases, there was a span of 10 bases. The CDR3 DNA sequence: TGTGCCAGCAGTTACTCGAGGCAATCCGGAAACACCATATATTTT. Translated: CASSYSRQSGNTIYF.

This clone was seen a handful of times. The chain combines TRBV29-1 with TRBJ2-7; 8 bases map to TRBD1. The CDR3 runs to 13 residues. The germline gives CDR1 SQVTM, CDR2 ANQGSEA. V was pared by 7 bases and J by 3 bases, with 8 bases of the junction left unmatched. This chain's CDR3 is CSAGGQESYEQYF. DNA of the CDR3: TGCAGCGCCGGGGGACAGGAAAGCTACGAGCAGTACTTC.

V is TRBV9 and J is TRBJ2-1, with D possibly being TRBD2 (5 bases). Germline-derived CDR1 and CDR2 are SGDLS and YYNGEE. The CDR3 extends over 15 amino acids. With 3 bases removed from V and 0 bases from J, the gap between germline ends came to 10 bases. The DNA of the CDR3 is TGTGCCAGCAGCGCTGAGGGCAGCTCCTACAATGAGCAGTTCTTC. Translation: CASSAEGSSYNEQFF.

The chain uses TRBV19 and TRBJ2-2; the match to TRBD1 covers 8 bases. The trim removed 10 bases at V and 3 bases at J, leaving 1 base unmatched. CDR3 length: 12 amino acids. Germline CDR1 LNHDA, CDR2 SQIVND (reference sequence). The CDR3 DNA reads as TGTGCCACGACAGGGGACACCGGGGAGCTGTTTTTT. Protein: CATTGDTGELFF.

CDR3 region: CASSELLNQGGDYGYTF. The CDR3 DNA reads TGTGCCAGCAGTGAACTACTAAACCAGGGAGGGGACTATGGCTACACCTTC. V is TRBV6-1 and J is TRBJ1-2; D is perhaps TRBD1 (5 bases). The germline gives CDR1 MNHNS, CDR2 SASEGT. The CDR3 contains 17 residues. Trimming cost V 2 bases and J 3 bases, with 19 bases left between them.

The CDR3, as DNA: TGTGCCAGCAGCGTAAGCGGGACAGGGATCGGTGGAAACACCATATATTTT. It encodes CASSVSGTGIGGNTIYF. The chain recombines TRBV9 with TRBJ1-3, with TRBD1 matching over 9 bases. From germline, CDR1 is SGDLS and CDR2 YYNGEE. This CDR3 is built from 17 residues. The trim removed 1 base at V and 3 bases at J, leaving 8 bases unmatched.

The CDR3 region is CASSSILAGIYNEQFF. In DNA form, the CDR3 reads TGTGCCAGCAGCTCTATCCTAGCGGGTATTTACAATGAGCAGTTCTTC. V is TRBV3-1 (or the pseudogene TRBV3-2) and J is TRBJ2-1, with 8 bases aligning to TRBD2. Germline V lookup: CDR1 LGHDT, CDR2 YNNKEL (reference sequence). The CDR3 runs 16 residues. The J segment lost 4 bases and the V segment lost 5 bases, leaving 10 bases of the junction unmatched.

The J gene is TRBJ1-1, the V gene TRBV19; D call uncertain. Trimming left V 6 bases short and J 5 bases short, with 13 bases between. Germline assignment: CDR1 LNHDA and CDR2 SQIVND (reference sequence). The CDR3 contains 13 residues. The CDR3 here is CASRRGLRTEAFF. Written as DNA, the CDR3 is TGTGCCAGTAGGCGAGGGCTGAGGACTGAAGCTTTCTTT.

This clone appeared a few times. The V gene is TRBV4-1, the J gene TRBJ2-7; a possible D gene is TRBD2 (5 bases). This CDR3 is 17 amino acids long. CDR1 and CDR2 (germline): MGHRA, YSYEKL. V shed 0 bases and J shed 6 bases, with 21 bases lying between them. CDR3 DNA: TGCGCCAGCAGCCAAGACGGGTACGGGGTCTCTCCTCTCGAGCAGTACTTC. Encoded protein: CASSQDGYGVSPLEQYF.

J is TRBJ2-7 and V is TRBV28; a weak D match, TRBD2 (6 bases). V was cut by 3 bases and J by 3 bases, with 6 bases left in between. The germline V gene has CDR1 MDHEN and CDR2 SYDVKM. This CDR3 region has 12 residues. The CDR3 sequence: CASSFGSYEQYF. In DNA, the CDR3 is TGTGCCAGCAGTTTCGGGAGCTACGAGCAGTACTTC.

The chain couples TRBV6-2 or TRBV6-3 to TRBJ1-1, with D unresolved. Between the trimmed V and J ends, which lost 6 bases and 1 base, there was a span of 12 bases. Germline-derived CDR1 and CDR2 are MNHEY and SVGEGT. CDR3 length: 14 amino acids. The CDR3: CASSLLRRNTEAFF. The CDR3 nucleotides read TGTGCCAGCAGCTTACTACGGAGGAACACTGAAGCTTTCTTT.